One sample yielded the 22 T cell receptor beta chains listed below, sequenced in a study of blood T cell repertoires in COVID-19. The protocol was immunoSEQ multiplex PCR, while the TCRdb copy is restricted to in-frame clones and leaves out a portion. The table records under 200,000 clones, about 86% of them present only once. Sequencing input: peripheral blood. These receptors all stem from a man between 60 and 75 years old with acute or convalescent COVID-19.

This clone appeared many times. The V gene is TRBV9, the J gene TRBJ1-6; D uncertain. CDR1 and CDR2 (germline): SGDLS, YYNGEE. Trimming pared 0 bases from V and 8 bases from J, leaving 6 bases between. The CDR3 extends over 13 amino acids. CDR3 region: CASSVVVDSPLHF. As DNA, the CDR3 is TGTGCCAGCAGCGTAGTTGTAGATTCACCCCTCCACTTT.

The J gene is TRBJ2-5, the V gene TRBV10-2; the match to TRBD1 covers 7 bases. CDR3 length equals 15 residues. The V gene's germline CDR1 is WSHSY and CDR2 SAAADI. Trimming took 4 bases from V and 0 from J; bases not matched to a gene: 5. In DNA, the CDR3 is TGCGCCAGCAGTGGGACTGACAGGGACCAAGAGACCCAGTACTTC. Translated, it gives CASSGTDRDQETQYF.

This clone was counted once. This CDR3 is CAWRVQGPTEAFF. As DNA, the CDR3 is TGTGCCTGGAGGGTACAGGGGCCCACTGAAGCTTTCTTT. The chain carries TRBV30 and TRBJ1-1, with 7 positions matching TRBD1. CDR3 length: 13 residues. The J segment lost 4 bases and the V segment lost 3 bases, leaving 5 bases of the junction unmatched. The germline CDR1 and CDR2 sequences are GTSNPN and SVGIG (reference sequence).

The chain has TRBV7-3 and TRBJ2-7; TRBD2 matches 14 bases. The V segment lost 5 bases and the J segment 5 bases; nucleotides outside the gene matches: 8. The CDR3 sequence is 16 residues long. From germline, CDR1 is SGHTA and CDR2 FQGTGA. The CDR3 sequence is CASSTSGLAGADEQYF. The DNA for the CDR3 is TGTGCCAGCAGCACGTCGGGACTAGCGGGAGCTGACGAGCAGTACTTC.

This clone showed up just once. The CDR3, as DNA: TGTGCCAGCTCACCACGGGAGGGGAACAATCAGCCCCAGCATTTT. Its protein product is CASSPREGNNQPQHF. The genes are TRBV18 and TRBJ1-5; TRBD1 is a possible D gene (5 bases). The V and J ends lost 1 base and 3 bases respectively, with 10 bases between them. This CDR3 is built from 15 residues. Germline CDR1 reads KGHSH; CDR2 reads LQKENI.

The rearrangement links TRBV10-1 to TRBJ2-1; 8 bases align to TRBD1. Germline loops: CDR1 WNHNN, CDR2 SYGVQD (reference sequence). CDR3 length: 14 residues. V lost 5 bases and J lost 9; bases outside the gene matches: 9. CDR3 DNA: TGCGCCAGCAGTCCCGGACAGGGTAAGCGTGAGCAGTTCTTC. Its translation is CASSPGQGKREQFF.

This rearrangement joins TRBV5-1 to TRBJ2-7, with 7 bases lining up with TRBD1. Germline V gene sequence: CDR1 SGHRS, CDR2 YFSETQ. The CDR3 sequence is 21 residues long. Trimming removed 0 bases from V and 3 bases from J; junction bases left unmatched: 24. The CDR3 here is CASSLEGPRDMATGYYYEQYF. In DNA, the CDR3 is TGCGCCAGCAGCTTGGAAGGCCCTCGGGACATGGCGACAGGGTACTACTACGAGCAGTACTTC.

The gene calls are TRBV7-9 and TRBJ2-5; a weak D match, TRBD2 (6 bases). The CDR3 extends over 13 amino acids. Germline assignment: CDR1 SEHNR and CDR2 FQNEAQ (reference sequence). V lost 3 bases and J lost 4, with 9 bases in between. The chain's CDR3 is CASSFAGTETQYF. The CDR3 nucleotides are TGTGCCAGCAGCTTTGCGGGAACAGAGACCCAGTACTTC.

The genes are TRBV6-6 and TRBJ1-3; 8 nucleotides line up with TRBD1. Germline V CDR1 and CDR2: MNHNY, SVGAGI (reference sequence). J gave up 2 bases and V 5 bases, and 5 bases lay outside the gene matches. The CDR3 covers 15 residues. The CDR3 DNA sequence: TGTGCCAGCAGTGAGACAGGGGCCCCTGGAAACACCATATATTTT. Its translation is CASSETGAPGNTIYF.

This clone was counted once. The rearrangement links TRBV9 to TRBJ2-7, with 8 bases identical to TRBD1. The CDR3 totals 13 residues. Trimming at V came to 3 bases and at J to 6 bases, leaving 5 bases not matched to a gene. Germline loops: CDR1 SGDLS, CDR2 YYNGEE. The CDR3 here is CASSARTGSEQYF. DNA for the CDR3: TGTGCCAGCAGCGCCCGGACAGGGTCCGAGCAGTACTTC.

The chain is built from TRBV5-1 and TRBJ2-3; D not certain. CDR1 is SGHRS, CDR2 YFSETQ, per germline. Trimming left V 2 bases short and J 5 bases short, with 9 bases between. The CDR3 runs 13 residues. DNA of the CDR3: TGCGCCAGCAGCTTCCAACTCGGAGATACGCAGTATTTT. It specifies CASSFQLGDTQYF.

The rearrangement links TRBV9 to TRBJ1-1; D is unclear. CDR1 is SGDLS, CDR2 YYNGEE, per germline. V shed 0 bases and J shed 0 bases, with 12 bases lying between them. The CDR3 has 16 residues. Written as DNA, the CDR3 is TGTGCCAGCAGCGTAGAACGGGAAACTATGAACACTGAAGCTTTCTTT. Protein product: CASSVERETMNTEAFF.

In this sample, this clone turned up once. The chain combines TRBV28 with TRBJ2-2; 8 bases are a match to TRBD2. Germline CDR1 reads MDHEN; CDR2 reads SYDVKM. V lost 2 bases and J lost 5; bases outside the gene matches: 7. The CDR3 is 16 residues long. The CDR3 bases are TGTGCCAGCAGTTTACGTGGGCTAGCGGGTACCGGGGAGCTGTTTTTT. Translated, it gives CASSLRGLAGTGELFF.

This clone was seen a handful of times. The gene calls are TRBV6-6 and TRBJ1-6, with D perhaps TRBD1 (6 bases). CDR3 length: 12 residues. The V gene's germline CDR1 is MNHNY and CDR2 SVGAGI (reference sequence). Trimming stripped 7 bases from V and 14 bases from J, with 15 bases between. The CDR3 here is CASTTQGSSLHF. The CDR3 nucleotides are TGTGCCAGCACAACACAGGGTTCGTCCCTCCACTTT.

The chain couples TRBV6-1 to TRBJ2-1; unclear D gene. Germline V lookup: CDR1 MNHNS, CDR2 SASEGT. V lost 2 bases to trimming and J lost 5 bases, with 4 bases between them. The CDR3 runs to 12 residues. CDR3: CASSEIDNEQFF. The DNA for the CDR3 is TGTGCCAGCAGTGAAATAGACAATGAGCAGTTCTTC.

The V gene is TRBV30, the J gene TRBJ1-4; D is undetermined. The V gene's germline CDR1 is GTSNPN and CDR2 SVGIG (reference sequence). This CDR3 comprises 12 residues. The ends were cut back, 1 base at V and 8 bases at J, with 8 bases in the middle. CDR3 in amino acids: CAWSAGREKLFF. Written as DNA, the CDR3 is TGTGCCTGGAGTGCTGGCAGGGAAAAACTGTTTTTT. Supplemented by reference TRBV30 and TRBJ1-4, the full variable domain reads SQTIHQWPATLVQPVGSPLSLECTVEGTSNPNLYWYRQAAGRGLQLLFYSVGIGQISSEVPQNLSASRPQDRQFILSSKKLLLSDSGFYLCAWSAGREKLFFGSGTQLSVL.

The CDR3, as DNA: TGCGCCAGCAGCCCCCAGCGGAAAAGCACAGATACGCAGTATTTT. It specifies CASSPQRKSTDTQYF. V usage is TRBV5-1 and J usage is TRBJ2-3, with a tentative D call TRBD2 (5 bases). V lost 4 bases and J lost 0, with 12 bases in between. The CDR3 totals 15 residues. Germline V gives CDR1 SGHRS, CDR2 YFSETQ.

CDR3 protein: CASSFRASGEDTQYF. The CDR3 nucleotides read TGTGCCAGCAGCTTCCGTGCTAGCGGGGAAGATACGCAGTATTTT. This sequence joins TRBV7-8 and TRBJ2-3; TRBD2 agrees at 9 bases. The CDR3 is 15 residues long. V dropped 3 bases and J dropped 5; count of bases not matched to a gene: 6. In germline, CDR1 is SGHVS, CDR2 FQNEAQ. Complete variable domain (other parts from reference TRBV7-8 and TRBJ2-3): GAGVSQSPRYKVAKRGQDVALRCDPISGHVSLFWYQQALGQGPEFLTYFQNEAQLDKSGLPSDRFFAERPEGSVSTLKIQRTQQEDSAVYLCASSFRASGEDTQYFGPGTRLTVL.

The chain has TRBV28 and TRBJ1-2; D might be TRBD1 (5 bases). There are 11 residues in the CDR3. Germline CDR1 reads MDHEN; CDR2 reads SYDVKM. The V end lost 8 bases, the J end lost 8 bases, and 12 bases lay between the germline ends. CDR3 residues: CASRTQEGYTF. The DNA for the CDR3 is TGTGCCAGCCGAACACAGGAGGGCTACACCTTC.

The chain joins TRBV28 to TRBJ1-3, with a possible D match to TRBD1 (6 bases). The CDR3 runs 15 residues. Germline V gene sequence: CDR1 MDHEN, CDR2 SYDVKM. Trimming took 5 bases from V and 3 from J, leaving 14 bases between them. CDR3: CASSTGGARGNTIYF. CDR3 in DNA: TGTGCCAGCAGTACGGGGGGGGCGCGTGGAAACACCATATATTTT.

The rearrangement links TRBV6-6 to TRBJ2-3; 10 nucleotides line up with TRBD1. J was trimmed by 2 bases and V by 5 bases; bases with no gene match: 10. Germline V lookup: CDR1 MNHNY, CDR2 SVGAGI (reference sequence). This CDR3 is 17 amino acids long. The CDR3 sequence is CASSPAGTGAHTDTQYF. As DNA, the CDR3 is TGTGCCAGCAGTCCGGCCGGGACAGGGGCCCACACAGATACGCAGTATTTT.

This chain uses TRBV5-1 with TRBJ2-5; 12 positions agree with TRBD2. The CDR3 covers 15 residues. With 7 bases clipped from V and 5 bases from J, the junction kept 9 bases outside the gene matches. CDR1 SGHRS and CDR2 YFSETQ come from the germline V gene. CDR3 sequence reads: CASSSASGRVETQYF. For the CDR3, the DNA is TGCGCCAGCTCGTCGGCTAGCGGGAGGGTTGAGACCCAGTACTTC.